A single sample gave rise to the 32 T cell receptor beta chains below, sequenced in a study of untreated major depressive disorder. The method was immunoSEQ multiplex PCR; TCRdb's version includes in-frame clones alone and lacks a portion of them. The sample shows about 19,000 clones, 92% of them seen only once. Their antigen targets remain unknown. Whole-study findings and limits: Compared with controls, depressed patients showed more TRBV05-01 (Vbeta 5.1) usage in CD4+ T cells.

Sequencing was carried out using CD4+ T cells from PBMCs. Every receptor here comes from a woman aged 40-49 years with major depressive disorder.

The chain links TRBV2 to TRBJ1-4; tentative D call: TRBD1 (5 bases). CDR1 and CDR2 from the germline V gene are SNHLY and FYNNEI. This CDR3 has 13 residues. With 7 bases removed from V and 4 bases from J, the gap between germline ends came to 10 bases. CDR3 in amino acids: CASTTGNNEKLFF. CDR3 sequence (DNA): TGTGCCAGCACAACAGGCAATAATGAAAAACTGTTTTTT.

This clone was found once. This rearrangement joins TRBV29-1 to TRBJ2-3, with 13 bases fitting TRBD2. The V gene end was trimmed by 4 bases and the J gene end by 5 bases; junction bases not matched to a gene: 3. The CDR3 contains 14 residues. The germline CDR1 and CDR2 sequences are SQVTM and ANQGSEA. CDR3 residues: CSVGTSGRVDTQYF. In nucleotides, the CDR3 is TGCAGCGTTGGGACTAGCGGGAGAGTAGATACGCAGTATTTT.

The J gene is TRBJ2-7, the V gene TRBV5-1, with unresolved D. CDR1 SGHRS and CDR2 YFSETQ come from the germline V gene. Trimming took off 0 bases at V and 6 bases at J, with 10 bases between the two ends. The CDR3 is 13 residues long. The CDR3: CASSLGPYSEQYF. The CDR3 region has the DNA TGCGCCAGCAGCTTGGGGCCCTACAGCGAGCAGTACTTC.

Here the CDR3 DNA reads TGTGCCAGCAGTGAAGGGGCGGGCAACTCACCCCTCCACTTT. Residues: CASSEGAGNSPLHF. The rearrangement links TRBV2 to TRBJ1-6; D remains unclear. The CDR3 runs 14 residues. V was trimmed by 1 base and J by 10 bases, leaving 11 bases between them. The germline V gene has CDR1 SNHLY and CDR2 FYNNEI.

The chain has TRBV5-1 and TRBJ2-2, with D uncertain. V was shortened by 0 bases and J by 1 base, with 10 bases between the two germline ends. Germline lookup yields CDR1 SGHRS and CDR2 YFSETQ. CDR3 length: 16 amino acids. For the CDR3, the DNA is TGCGCCAGCAGCTTGGATCCGATCCTGAACACCGGGGAGCTGTTTTTT. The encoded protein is CASSLDPILNTGELFF.

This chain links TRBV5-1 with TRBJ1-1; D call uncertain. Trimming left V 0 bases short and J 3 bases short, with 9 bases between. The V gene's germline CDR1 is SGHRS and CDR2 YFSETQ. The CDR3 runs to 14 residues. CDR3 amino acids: CASSLASTDTEAFF. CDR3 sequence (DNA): TGCGCCAGCAGCTTGGCCTCGACCGACACTGAAGCTTTCTTT.

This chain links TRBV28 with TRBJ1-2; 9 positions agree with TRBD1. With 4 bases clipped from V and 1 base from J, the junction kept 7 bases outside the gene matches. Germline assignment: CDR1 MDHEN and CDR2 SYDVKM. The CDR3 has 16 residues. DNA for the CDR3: TGTGCCAGCAGTTCTTCAGACAGGGGGAATAACTATGGCTACACCTTC. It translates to CASSSSDRGNNYGYTF.

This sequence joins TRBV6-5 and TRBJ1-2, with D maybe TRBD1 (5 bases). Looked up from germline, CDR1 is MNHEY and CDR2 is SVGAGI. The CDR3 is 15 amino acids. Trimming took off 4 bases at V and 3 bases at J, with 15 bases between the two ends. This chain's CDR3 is CASSSLGGGHYGYTF. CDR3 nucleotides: TGTGCCAGCAGTTCGTTGGGGGGAGGCCACTATGGCTACACCTTC.

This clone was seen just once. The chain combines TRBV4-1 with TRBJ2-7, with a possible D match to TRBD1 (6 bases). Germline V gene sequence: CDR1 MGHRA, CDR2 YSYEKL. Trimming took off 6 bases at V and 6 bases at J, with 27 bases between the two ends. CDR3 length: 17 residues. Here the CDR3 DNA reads TGCGCCAGCAGTCGAGATTCACGCTCCCAGGGGCTTAGCGAGCAGTACGTC. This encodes CASSRDSRSQGLSEQYV.

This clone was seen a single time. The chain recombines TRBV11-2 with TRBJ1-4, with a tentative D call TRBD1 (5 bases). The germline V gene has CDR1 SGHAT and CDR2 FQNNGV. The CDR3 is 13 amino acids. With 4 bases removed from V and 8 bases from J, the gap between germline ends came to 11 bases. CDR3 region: CASSSGRAEKLFF. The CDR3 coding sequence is TGTGCCAGCAGCTCGGGACGCGCAGAAAAACTGTTTTTT.

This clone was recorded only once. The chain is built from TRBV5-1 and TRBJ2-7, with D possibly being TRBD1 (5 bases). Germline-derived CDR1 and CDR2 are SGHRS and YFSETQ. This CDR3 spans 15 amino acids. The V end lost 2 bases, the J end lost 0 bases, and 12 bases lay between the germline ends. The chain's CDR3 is CASSFGPGPSYEQYF. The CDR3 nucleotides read TGCGCCAGCAGCTTTGGGCCAGGGCCCTCCTACGAGCAGTACTTC.

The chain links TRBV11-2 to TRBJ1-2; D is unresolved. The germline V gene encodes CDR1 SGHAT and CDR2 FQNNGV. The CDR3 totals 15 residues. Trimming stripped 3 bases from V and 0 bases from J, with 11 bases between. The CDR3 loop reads CASSFSSSANYGYTF. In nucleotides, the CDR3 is TGTGCCAGCAGCTTTTCGAGCTCAGCTAACTATGGCTACACCTTC.

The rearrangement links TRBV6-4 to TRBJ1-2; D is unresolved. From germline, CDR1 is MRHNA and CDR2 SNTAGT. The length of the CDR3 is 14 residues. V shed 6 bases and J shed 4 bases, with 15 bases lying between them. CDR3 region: CASSQSVVGYGYTF. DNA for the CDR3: TGTGCCAGCAGCCAGAGTGTCGTTGGCTATGGCTACACCTTC.

The CDR3 here is CASSEASGGYGYTF. CDR3 DNA sequence: TGTGCCAGCAGTGAAGCTTCTGGAGGCTATGGCTACACCTTC. The genes are TRBV6-1 and TRBJ1-2; D unclear. The V and J ends lost 0 bases and 4 bases respectively, with 9 bases between them. From germline, CDR1 is MNHNS and CDR2 SASEGT. The CDR3 sequence is 14 residues long.

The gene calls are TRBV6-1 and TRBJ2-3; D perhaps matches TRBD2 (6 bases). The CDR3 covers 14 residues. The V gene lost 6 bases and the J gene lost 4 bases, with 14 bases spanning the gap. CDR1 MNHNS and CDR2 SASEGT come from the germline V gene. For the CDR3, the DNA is TGTGCCAGCAGGGTGACTAGTAGTGCAGATACGCAGTATTTT. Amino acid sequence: CASRVTSSADTQYF.

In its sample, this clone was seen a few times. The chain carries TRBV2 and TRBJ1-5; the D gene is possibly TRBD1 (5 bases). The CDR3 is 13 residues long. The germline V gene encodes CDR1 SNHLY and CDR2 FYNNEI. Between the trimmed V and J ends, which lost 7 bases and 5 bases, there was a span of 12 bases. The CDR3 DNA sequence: TGTGCCAGCACCCAGGGAAGGGATCAGCCCCAGCATTTT. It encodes CASTQGRDQPQHF.

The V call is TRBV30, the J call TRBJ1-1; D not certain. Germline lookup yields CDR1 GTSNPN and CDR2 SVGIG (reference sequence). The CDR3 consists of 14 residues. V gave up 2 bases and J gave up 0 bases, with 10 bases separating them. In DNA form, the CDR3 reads TGTGCCTGGAGTTTTCGTAAGCTGAACACTGAAGCTTTCTTT. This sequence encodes CAWSFRKLNTEAFF.

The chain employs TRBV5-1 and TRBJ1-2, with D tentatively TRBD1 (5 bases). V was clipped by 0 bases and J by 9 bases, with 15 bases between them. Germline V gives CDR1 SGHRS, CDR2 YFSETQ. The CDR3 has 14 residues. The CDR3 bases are TGCGCCAGCAGCTTGGCCGGACAAGGATCGCGCTACACCTTC. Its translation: CASSLAGQGSRYTF.

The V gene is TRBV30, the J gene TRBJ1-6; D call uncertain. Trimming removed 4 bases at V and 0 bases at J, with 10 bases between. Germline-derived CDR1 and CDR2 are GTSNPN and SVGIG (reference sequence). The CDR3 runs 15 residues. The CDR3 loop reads CAWTAVNSYNSPLHF. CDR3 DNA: TGTGCCTGGACCGCGGTTAACTCCTATAATTCACCCCTCCACTTT.

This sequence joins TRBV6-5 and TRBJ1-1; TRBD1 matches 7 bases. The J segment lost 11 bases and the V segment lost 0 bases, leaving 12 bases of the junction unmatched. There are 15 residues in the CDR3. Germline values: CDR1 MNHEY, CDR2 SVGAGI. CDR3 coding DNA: TGTGCCAGCAGTTACTCGACGGGACGGGACAGCATCGCTTTCTTT. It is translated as CASSYSTGRDSIAFF.

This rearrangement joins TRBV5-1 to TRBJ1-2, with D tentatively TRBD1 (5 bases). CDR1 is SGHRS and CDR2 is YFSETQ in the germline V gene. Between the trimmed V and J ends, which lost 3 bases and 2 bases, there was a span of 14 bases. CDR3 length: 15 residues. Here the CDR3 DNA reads TGCGCCAGCAGCTCCAGGGAGACCTCAAACTATGGCTACACCTTC. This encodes CASSSRETSNYGYTF.

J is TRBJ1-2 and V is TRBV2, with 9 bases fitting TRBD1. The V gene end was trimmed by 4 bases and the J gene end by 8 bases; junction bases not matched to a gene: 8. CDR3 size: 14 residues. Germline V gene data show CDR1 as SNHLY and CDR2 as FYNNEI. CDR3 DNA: TGTGCCAGCAGTGTTTCGGGACAGGGTAGGGGCTACACCTTC. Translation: CASSVSGQGRGYTF.

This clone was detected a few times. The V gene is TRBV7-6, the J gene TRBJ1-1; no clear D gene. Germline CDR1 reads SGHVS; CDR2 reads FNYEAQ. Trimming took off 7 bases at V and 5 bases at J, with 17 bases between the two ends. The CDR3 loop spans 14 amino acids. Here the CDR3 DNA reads TGTGCCAGCACCAAGATCACGGGTAGGACTGAAGCTTTCTTT. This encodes CASTKITGRTEAFF.

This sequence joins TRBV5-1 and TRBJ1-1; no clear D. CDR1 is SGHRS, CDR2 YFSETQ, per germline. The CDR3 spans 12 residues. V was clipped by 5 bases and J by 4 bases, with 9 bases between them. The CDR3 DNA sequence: TGCGCCAGCAGACGGGAAGGCACTGAAGCTTTCTTT. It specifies CASRREGTEAFF.

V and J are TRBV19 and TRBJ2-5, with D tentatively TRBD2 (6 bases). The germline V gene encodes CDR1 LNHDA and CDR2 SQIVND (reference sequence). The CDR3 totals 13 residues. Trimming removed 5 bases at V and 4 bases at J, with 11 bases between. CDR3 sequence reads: CASSEAGGETQYF. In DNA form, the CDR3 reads TGTGCCAGTAGTGAAGCCGGGGGAGAGACCCAGTACTTC.

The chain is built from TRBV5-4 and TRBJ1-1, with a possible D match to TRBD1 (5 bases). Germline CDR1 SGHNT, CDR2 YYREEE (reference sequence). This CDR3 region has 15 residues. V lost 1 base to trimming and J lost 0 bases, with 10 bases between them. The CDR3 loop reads CASSLPRGMNTEAFF. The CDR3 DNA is TGTGCCAGCAGCTTGCCCCGGGGGATGAACACTGAAGCTTTCTTT.

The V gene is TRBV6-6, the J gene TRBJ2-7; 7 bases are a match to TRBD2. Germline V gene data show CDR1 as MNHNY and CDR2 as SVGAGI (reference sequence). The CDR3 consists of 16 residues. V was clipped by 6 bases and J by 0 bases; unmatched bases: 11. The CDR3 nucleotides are TGTGCCAGCAGCTTCAGGGAGGGGTTCTCCTCCTACGAGCAGTACTTC. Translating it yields CASSFREGFSSYEQYF.

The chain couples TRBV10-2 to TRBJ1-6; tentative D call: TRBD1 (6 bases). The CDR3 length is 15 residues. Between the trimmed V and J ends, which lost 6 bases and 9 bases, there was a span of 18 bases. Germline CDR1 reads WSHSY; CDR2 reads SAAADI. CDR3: CASSTTQGNVSPLHF. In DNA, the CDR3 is TGCGCCAGCAGCACCACCCAGGGGAATGTTTCACCCCTCCACTTT.

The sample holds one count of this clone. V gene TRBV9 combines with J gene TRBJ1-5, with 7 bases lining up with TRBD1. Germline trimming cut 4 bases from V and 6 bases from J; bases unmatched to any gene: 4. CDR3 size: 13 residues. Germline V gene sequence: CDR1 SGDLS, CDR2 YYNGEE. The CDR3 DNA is TGTGCCAGCAGCTTCACAGGGGTTCAGCCCCAGCATTTT. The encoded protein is CASSFTGVQPQHF.

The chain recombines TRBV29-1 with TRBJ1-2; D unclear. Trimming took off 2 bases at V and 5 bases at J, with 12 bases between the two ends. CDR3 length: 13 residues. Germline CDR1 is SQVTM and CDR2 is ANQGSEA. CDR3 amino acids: CSVEKDGFYGYTF. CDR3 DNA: TGCAGCGTTGAAAAAGACGGATTTTATGGCTACACCTTC.

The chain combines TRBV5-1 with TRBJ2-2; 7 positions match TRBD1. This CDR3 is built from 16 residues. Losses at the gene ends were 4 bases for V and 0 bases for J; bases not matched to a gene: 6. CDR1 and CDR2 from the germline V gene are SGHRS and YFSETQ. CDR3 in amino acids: CASSPRTGTNTGELFF. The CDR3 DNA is TGCGCCAGCAGCCCTCGGACAGGAACGAACACCGGGGAGCTGTTTTTT.

The CDR3 loop reads CASSPAPFGARGSPLHF. The CDR3 bases are TGTGCCAGCAGCCCCGCTCCGTTCGGGGCCCGAGGTTCACCCCTCCACTTT. This chain connects TRBV16 to TRBJ1-6; D is possibly TRBD1 (5 bases). V lost 4 bases and J 9 bases, leaving 22 bases between the germline ends. Germline CDR1 reads KGHSY; CDR2 reads FQNENV. The CDR3 is 17 residues long.